This TCR beta chain is from a study of T-cell memory formation after mild COVID-19. Study findings and constraints: CD4+ contracting clones were mainly CM and EM; CD8+ ones, EMRA. The appearance of some responding clones in pre-infection memory suggested that cross-reactive memory joined. Later expanders leaned CD4+, whereas clones that contracted between day 15 and 85 were balanced CD4/CD8. SARS-CoV-2 specificity of second-wave clones peaking day 37 was unconfirmed.

A note on this clonotype: No antigen is known for it.

Trimming took 0 bases from V and 0 from J, leaving 9 bases between them. The CDR3 has 15 residues. The germline V gene encodes CDR1 SQVTM and CDR2 ANQGSEA. TCRdb called the 5' RACE reads again in MiXCR, with one record for every CDR3 protein. The sample has 500,000 to 550,000 distinct CDR3 sequences; about a fifth are singletons. The sequenced sample consisted of PBMCs or a T cell subset sorted from them (not recorded which). This TCR derives from an adult woman who had mild COVID-19 (a few samples of this study predate the infection). Cell type and time point are not known. The rearrangement uses TRBV29-1 and TRBJ2-1; unclear D gene. The DNA of the CDR3 is TGCAGCGTTGAAGATCTAACCAGCTCCTACAATGAGCAGTTCTTC. Translation gives CSVEDLTSSYNEQFF.